These T cell receptor beta chains were read from a single sample in a study of blood T cell repertoires in COVID-19. The table came from immunoSEQ multiplex PCR; TCRdb's copy has only in-frame clones and leaves some out. The sample has some 150,000 clones; 85% to 90% are singletons. Sequencing was carried out using PBMCs or T cells enriched from blood (not recorded which). These receptors came from a woman between 25 and 40 years old with acute COVID-19. Both conserved end residues are part of each CDR3. The order of the fields is D gene, J gene, clone size, V gene, CDR3 DNA, CDR3 protein. The D gene is left open where the match is weak. The listing skips clone size in some rows; elsewhere it reads once, few, many or a size class.

>TRBD1|TRBJ2-5|-|TRBV27
TGTGCCAGCAGTTTACTACAGGGGGCCTTGCAAGAGACCCAGTACTTC
CASSLLQGALQETQYF
>-|TRBJ2-7|-|TRBV3-1/TRBV3-2
TGTGCCAGCAGCCAGGGCAGTGGTGGCGAGCAGTACTTC
CASSQGSGGEQYF
>TRBD1|TRBJ1-6|-|TRBV18
TGTGCCAGCTCACCACTGGACAGGGGTAACTCACCCCTCCACTTT
CASSPLDRGNSPLHF
>-|TRBJ2-7|-|TRBV20-1
TGCAGTGCGGTAGCAGCCTACGAGCAGTACTTC
CSAVAAYEQYF
>-|TRBJ1-1|-|TRBV7-8
TGTGCCAGCAGCTTGGACAGTGGTGGATCCGCTGAAGCTTTCTTT
CASSLDSGGSAEAFF
>TRBD1|TRBJ1-6|-|TRBV9
TGTGCCAGCAGCGATTCCGGGACAGGGTTGTCACCCCTCCACTTT
CASSDSGTGLSPLHF
>-|TRBJ1-1|-|TRBV11-2
TGTGCCAGCAGCCGCCAGACTTCGAACACTGAAGCTTTCTTT
CASSRQTSNTEAFF
>-|TRBJ2-2|-|TRBV5-8
TGTGCCAGCAGCCCGGACAGATCCACCGGGGAGCTGTTTTTT
CASSPDRSTGELFF
>-|TRBJ2-3|-|TRBV27
TGTGCCAGCAGGACGACAAGGAGCACAGATACGCAGTATTTT
CASRTTRSTDTQYF
>TRBD2|TRBJ2-3|-|TRBV28
TGTGCCAGCAGTCTGAGCCACGGGGGGGATACGCAGTATTTT
CASSLSHGGDTQYF
>TRBD1|TRBJ2-5|few|TRBV25-1
TGTGCCAGCAGTGAATCGGGGACCGGGACAGGGCAAGAGACCCAGTACTTC
CASSESGTGTGQETQYF
>-|TRBJ2-7|-|TRBV18
TGTGCCAGCTCACCCCAAGGCCAGGGGCGCGAGCAGTACTTC
CASSPQGQGREQYF
>-|TRBJ1-2|-|TRBV4-3
TGCGCCAGCAGCCAAGCAGGGGCCCTCAGGGGCTACACCTTC
CASSQAGALRGYTF
>-|TRBJ2-3|-|TRBV7-9
TGTGCCAGCAGCTTAGGGGCGACCACAGATACGCAGTATTTT
CASSLGATTDTQYF
>TRBD1|TRBJ1-6|once|TRBV19
TGTGCCAGTAGCCCCGGGACAGATAATTCACCCCTCCACTTT
CASSPGTDNSPLHF
>-|TRBJ1-2|-|TRBV6-5
TGTGCCAGCAGTTACTATGACAGCGCTAGATTCGGACGCACCTTC
CASSYYDSARFGRTF
>TRBD1|TRBJ1-1|-|TRBV29-1
TGCAGCGGAACTACAGGGGGCAGGCCTGAAGCTTTCTTT
CSGTTGGRPEAFF
>TRBD2|TRBJ2-5|-|TRBV2
TGTGCCAGCAGACCGGGACTAGCGGGAAATCGGGGCCAAGAGACCCAGTACTTC
CASRPGLAGNRGQETQYF
>-|TRBJ1-3|-|TRBV19
TGTGCCAGTAGTATAGGGGGACACTCTGGAAACACCATATATTTT
CASSIGGHSGNTIYF
>TRBD1|TRBJ2-2|-|TRBV27
TGTGCCAGCAGTACGGGGACAGCGAACACCGGGGAGCTGTTTTTT
CASSTGTANTGELFF
>-|TRBJ1-1|-|TRBV3-1/TRBV3-2
TGTGCCAGCAGCCGCCCAGCGGGAACTGAAGCTTTCTTT
CASSRPAGTEAFF
>TRBD1|TRBJ1-4|once|TRBV7-2
TGTGCCAGCAGCAGGACAGGGGGCGGTGAAAAACTGTTTTTT
CASSRTGGGEKLFF
>TRBD1|TRBJ1-2|-|TRBV28
TGTGCCAGCCGTACCGGGACAGGGTATGGCTACACCTTC
CASRTGTGYGYTF
>-|TRBJ2-3|-|TRBV6-2/TRBV6-3
TGTGCCAGCAGTTACGGCGGCAGGGGACCAGATACGCAGTATTTT
CASSYGGRGPDTQYF
>TRBD1|TRBJ2-7|-|TRBV19
TGTGCCAGTAGTATCCGGACAGGGGAAGAGCAGTACTTC
CASSIRTGEEQYF
>TRBD2|TRBJ2-7|-|TRBV7-9
TGTGCCAGCAGCTTCGGGGGGGAGCAGTACTTC
CASSFGGEQYF
>TRBD2|TRBJ2-7|-|TRBV27
TGTGCCAGCAGCAACCTAGCGGTTTCCTACGAGCAGTACTTC
CASSNLAVSYEQYF
>TRBD1|TRBJ1-2|-|TRBV28
TGTGCCAGCAGCGGAACGGCAGGGGGCTATGGCTACACCTTC
CASSGTAGGYGYTF
>-|TRBJ1-1|-|TRBV7-8
TGTGCCAGCAGCTTAGTCGAGGCAGCTTCCTTCTTCAACACTGAAGCTTTCTTT
CASSLVEAASFFNTEAFF
>TRBD2|TRBJ2-3|-|TRBV5-6
TGTGCCAGCAGCTTGTGGCTAGCGGTAGCTAGCACAGATACGCAGTATTTT
CASSLWLAVASTDTQYF
>-|TRBJ2-7|-|TRBV5-1
TGCGCCAGCAGCTTGGACAGGGCCTACGAGCAGTACTTC
CASSLDRAYEQYF
>-|TRBJ1-1|-|TRBV28
TGTGCCAGCAGTTCCGGCGGGGGGGATCGAACTGAAGCTTTCTTT
CASSSGGGDRTEAFF
>-|TRBJ2-6|-|TRBV19
TGTGCCACAGCGAGGATTAGCTCTGGGGCCAACGTCCTGACTTTC
CATARISSGANVLTF
>TRBD1|TRBJ2-7|-|TRBV29-1
TGCAGCGTTGGTTCATGGACAGGGGCCTACGAGCAGTACTTC
CSVGSWTGAYEQYF
>TRBD1|TRBJ2-7|-|TRBV7-2
TGTGCCAGCAGCGGACAGGGTCGAGGTTACGAGCAGTACTTC
CASSGQGRGYEQYF
>TRBD1|TRBJ1-4|-|TRBV27
TGTGCCAGCAAAAGACTTGGACAGGGGTCTGAAAAACTGTTTTTT
CASKRLGQGSEKLFF
>-|TRBJ2-2|-|TRBV13
TGTGCCAGCAGCTTTCGTGGGGGGAGTAACACCGGGGAGCTGTTTTTT
CASSFRGGSNTGELFF
>TRBD1|TRBJ2-5|-|TRBV7-2
TGTGCCAGCAGCTTTAGGACAGGGGGCCAAGAGACCCAGTACTTC
CASSFRTGGQETQYF
>-|TRBJ2-1|-|TRBV19
TGTGCCAGTAGTATCACGGGGTATAATGAGCAGTTCTTC
CASSITGYNEQFF
>TRBD1|TRBJ1-3|few|TRBV28
TGTGCCAGCAGTTCTACAGGGGGCTCTGGAAACACCATATATTTT
CASSSTGGSGNTIYF
>-|TRBJ2-7|-|TRBV6-5
TGTGCCAGCAGTTACCACCAGGGATCCTACGAGCAGTACTTC
CASSYHQGSYEQYF
>-|TRBJ2-3|-|TRBV19
TGTGCCAGTAGGGAGGGTCCGTATATCGATACGCAGTATTTT
CASREGPYIDTQYF
>TRBD1|TRBJ1-1|-|TRBV19
TGTGCCAGTAGTTCGACAGGGAGAAACACTGAAGCTTTCTTT
CASSSTGRNTEAFF
>-|TRBJ1-2|once|TRBV4-3
TGCGCCAGCAGCCAAGTCGCCGAGTATGACTATGGCTACACCTTC
CASSQVAEYDYGYTF
>TRBD2|TRBJ2-1|-|TRBV5-1
TGCGCCAGCCGCAGACTAGCGGGAGGGCCAACGGATGAGCAGTTCTTC
CASRRLAGGPTDEQFF
>-|TRBJ1-1|-|TRBV25-1
TGTGCCAGCAGCCAACCTCCTGGGGGGACGAACACTGAAGCTTTCTTT
CASSQPPGGTNTEAFF
>TRBD1|TRBJ2-1|-|TRBV2
TGTGCCAGCAGTGGGGACAGGGGGCCAGTCGAGCAGTTCTTC
CASSGDRGPVEQFF
>TRBD2|TRBJ2-3|-|TRBV18
TGTGCCAGCTCACCCCTTTCTAGCGGGAGCACAGATACGCAGTATTTT
CASSPLSSGSTDTQYF
>TRBD1|TRBJ1-5|-|TRBV6-7
TGTGCCAGCAGTTTGGACAGGTTAAGCAATCAGCCCCAGCATTTT
CASSLDRLSNQPQHF
>TRBD1|TRBJ2-2|-|TRBV7-9
TGTGCCAGCAGCCCTCCGGGACAGGGGAGGACCGGGGAGCTGTTTTTT
CASSPPGQGRTGELFF
>TRBD1|TRBJ2-7|-|TRBV27
TGTGCCAGCAGTTTATCGACGGGGACAGGGAGAGTGGAGCAGTACTTC
CASSLSTGTGRVEQYF
>-|TRBJ2-1|-|TRBV5-1
TGCGCCAGCAGCTTGGCGTCTAATTCCTACAATGAGCAGTTCTTC
CASSLASNSYNEQFF